One sample yielded the 29 T cell receptor beta chains listed below, sequenced in a study of blood T cell repertoires in COVID-19 (dated by TCRdb to the early 2020s). Libraries were constructed by the immunoSEQ multiplex PCR assay. TCRdb obtained this table from immuneACCESS and retained in-frame rearrangements with V and J assigned. These tables miss some clones; where compared with another copy, unresolved V genes account for less than half of the shortfall, and the remainder is unexplained. The sample data list 150,000 to 180,000 clones, and around 85% of these were observed just once. Together, the top ten hold roughly 2.2% of the sample. Sequencing was performed on peripheral blood. The receptors were gathered from a woman in her 70s with acute or convalescent COVID-19.

This chain joins TRBV10-3 and TRBJ1-2, with D tentatively TRBD1 (6 bases). Trimming stripped 9 bases from V and 4 bases from J, with 12 bases between. The CDR3 covers 12 residues. Germline V lookup: CDR1 ENHRY, CDR2 SYGVKD. DNA of the CDR3: TGTGCCATAGGAACAGGGATCTATGGCTACACCTTC. It yields the protein CAIGTGIYGYTF.

The chain uses TRBV6-4 and TRBJ1-1, with D possibly TRBD1 on 6 matching bases. V was clipped by 4 bases and J by 3 bases, with 18 bases between them. The CDR3 loop spans 16 amino acids. The germline V gene has CDR1 MRHNA and CDR2 SNTAGT. The CDR3 DNA reads as TGTGCCAGCAGTGCTGGGGGGCGGGGGTTGGACACTGAAGCTTTCTTT. Amino acids: CASSAGGRGLDTEAFF.

The CDR3 bases are TGTGCCAGCAGCTTAGTTCCCGGGACAGGAACCCCTAATGAAAAACTGTTTTTT. Its translation: CASSLVPGTGTPNEKLFF. The gene calls are TRBV7-2 and TRBJ1-4; 8 nucleotides agree with TRBD1. This CDR3 contains 18 residues. Germline V gives CDR1 SGHTA, CDR2 FQGNSA. With V trimmed by 1 base and J by 3 bases, 10 bases remained unmatched.

The V and J genes are TRBV2 and TRBJ2-7, with TRBD2 matching 7 bases. Germline assignment: CDR1 SNHLY and CDR2 FYNNEI. CDR3 length: 13 amino acids. Unmatched junction bases numbered 6, after V lost 7 bases and J lost 3 bases. In DNA form, the CDR3 reads TGTGCCAGCATTCTCGGGAGGAACTACGAGCAGTACTTC. This encodes CASILGRNYEQYF.

V gene TRBV9 combines with J gene TRBJ1-1; D is uncertain. V was pared by 5 bases and J by 0 bases, with 14 bases between. Germline CDR1 is SGDLS and CDR2 is YYNGEE. This CDR3 has 15 residues. The CDR3 nucleotides are TGTGCCAGCAGTCAAACTACGGTAATGAACACTGAAGCTTTCTTT. This translates into CASSQTTVMNTEAFF.

The rearrangement links TRBV3-1 (or the pseudogene TRBV3-2) to TRBJ1-5; TRBD1 aligns across 8 bases. CDR3 length equals 16 residues. Germline V CDR1 and CDR2: LGHDT, YNNKEL (reference sequence). V gave up 1 base and J gave up 6 bases; unmatched junction bases: 8. DNA for the CDR3: TGTGCCAGCAGCCAAGGGTGGGACAGGTCCATTCAGCCCCAGCATTTT. This gives the protein CASSQGWDRSIQPQHF.

The genes are TRBV5-1 and TRBJ2-5; TRBD1 matches 10 bases. Germline V gene lookup returns CDR1 SGHRS and CDR2 YFSETQ. The V and J ends lost 3 bases and 5 bases, in that order; junction bases with no gene match: 4. This CDR3 is built from 14 residues. The CDR3 DNA is TGCGCCAGCAGCTCGACAGGGGGCTGGGAGACCCAGTACTTC. Its protein is CASSSTGGWETQYF.

The chain joins TRBV6-6 to TRBJ1-2, with TRBD1 as a possible D gene (6 bases). V was cut by 2 bases and J by 5 bases, with 12 bases left in between. Germline-derived CDR1 and CDR2 are MNHNY and SVGAGI (reference sequence). The CDR3 extends over 14 amino acids. CDR3 nucleotides: TGTGCCAGCAGTTACCGATCGACAGGTTATGGCTACACCTTC. Amino acid sequence: CASSYRSTGYGYTF.

This chain uses TRBV9 with TRBJ1-2; D gene uncertain. The germline gives CDR1 SGDLS, CDR2 YYNGEE. There are 14 residues in the CDR3. Trimming removed 0 bases from V and 4 bases from J, with 10 bases in between. Written as DNA, the CDR3 is TGTGCCAGCAGCGTAGTCAGCGAAATCTATGGCTACACCTTC. As protein: CASSVVSEIYGYTF.

V and J are TRBV5-1 and TRBJ2-1; 7 nucleotides line up with TRBD1. CDR3 size: 16 residues. From germline, CDR1 is SGHRS and CDR2 YFSETQ. V lost 1 base to trimming and J lost 0 bases; unmatched junction nucleotides: 4. The CDR3: CASSLRTGFSYNEQFF. CDR3 sequence (DNA): TGCGCCAGCAGCTTGCGGACAGGCTTCTCCTACAATGAGCAGTTCTTC.

This sequence joins TRBV29-1 and TRBJ2-1, with TRBD2 matching 7 bases. The CDR3 runs 16 residues. V trimming: 6 bases; J trimming: 0 bases; junction bases outside the gene matches: 11. The germline gives CDR1 SQVTM, CDR2 ANQGSEA. The CDR3 nucleotides are TGCAGCGTAGAAACGGGGGGTCCAGTCTCCTACAATGAGCAGTTCTTC. Translated: CSVETGGPVSYNEQFF.

The CDR3 spells CASSFAGQGAGYTF. The CDR3 DNA reads as TGTGCCAGCAGCTTCGCTGGACAGGGAGCTGGCTACACCTTC. The chain is built from TRBV5-4 and TRBJ1-2; TRBD1 matches 8 bases. Germline V lookup: CDR1 SGHNT, CDR2 YYREEE (reference sequence). There are 14 residues in the CDR3. Trimming at V came to 2 bases and at J to 7 bases, leaving 7 bases not matched to a gene. Combining the CDR3 with reference TRBV5-4 and TRBJ1-2 gives the whole variable domain ETGVTQSPTHLIKTRGQQVTLRCSSQSGHNTVSWYQQALGQGPQFIFQYYREEENGRGNFPPRFSGLQFPNYSSELNVNALELDDSALYLCASSFAGQGAGYTFGSGTRLTVV.

This clone was counted once. J is TRBJ1-3 and V is TRBV5-3; the D is unclear. TRBV5-3 is assigned to the ORF class and has an uncertain function. CDR3 size: 17 residues. V lost 4 bases and J lost 0, with 17 bases in between. CDR3 residues: CARSQNKRPFSGNTIYF. The CDR3 DNA sequence: TGTGCCAGAAGCCAAAACAAACGCCCTTTCTCTGGAAACACCATATATTTT.

V usage is TRBV27 and J usage is TRBJ1-6; a weak D match, TRBD1 (5 bases). Germline assignment: CDR1 MNHEY and CDR2 SMNVEV (reference sequence). CDR3 length: 14 amino acids. V gave up 5 bases and J gave up 9 bases, with 14 bases separating them. In DNA form, the CDR3 reads TGTGCCAGCAGTCCCTCCGGGACTAGTTCACCCCTCCACTTT. Protein product: CASSPSGTSSPLHF.

The CDR3 sequence: CASFGGNTEAFF. As DNA, the CDR3 is TGTGCCAGCTTCGGCGGAAACACTGAAGCTTTCTTT. The chain carries TRBV27 and TRBJ1-1; no clear D. V was clipped by 8 bases and J by 2 bases, with 9 bases between them. CDR1 is MNHEY and CDR2 is SMNVEV in the germline V gene (reference sequence). The CDR3 totals 12 residues.

The chain recombines TRBV16 with TRBJ1-1; D gene unclear. The germline V gene has CDR1 KGHSY and CDR2 FQNENV. Trimming took 0 bases from V and 0 from J, leaving 17 bases between them. The CDR3 totals 18 residues. The DNA for the CDR3 is TGTGCCAGCAGCCAATCGTGGCGGCCGGCTTTCATGAACACTGAAGCTTTCTTT. Residues: CASSQSWRPAFMNTEAFF.

The chain combines TRBV7-9 with TRBJ1-5; 8 nucleotides match TRBD1. The CDR3 totals 15 residues. With 4 bases clipped from V and 8 bases from J, the junction kept 10 bases outside the gene matches. The germline V gene has CDR1 SEHNR and CDR2 FQNEAQ (reference sequence). The CDR3 protein is CASSSAGTGAEPQHF. DNA of the CDR3: TGTGCCAGCAGCTCAGCCGGGACAGGCGCGGAGCCCCAGCATTTT.

J is TRBJ2-3 and V is TRBV7-2; TRBD2 aligns across 8 bases. Germline CDR1 reads SGHTA; CDR2 reads FQGNSA. V dropped 4 bases and J dropped 6; count of bases not matched to a gene: 9. The CDR3 has 15 amino acids. DNA for the CDR3: TGTGCCAGCAGCTCAGACAGCGGGGGCGGGGATACGCAGTATTTT. It codes for CASSSDSGGGDTQYF.

This chain joins TRBV13 and TRBJ2-7, with D tentatively TRBD2 (6 bases). The CDR3 has 16 residues. In germline, CDR1 is PRHDT, CDR2 FYEKMQ (reference sequence). The V end lost 3 bases, the J end lost 1 base, and 16 bases lay between the germline ends. CDR3 nucleotides: TGTGCCAGCAGCTTGGGTGTCGGGGGACCTTCCTACGAGCAGTACGTC. Translating it yields CASSLGVGGPSYEQYV.

The chain couples TRBV20-1 to TRBJ1-1; D not certain. The germline V and J ends were trimmed by 3 bases and 4 bases, with 12 bases remaining between them. The CDR3 is 13 residues long. Looked up from germline, CDR1 is DFQATT and CDR2 is SNEGSKA (reference sequence). The CDR3 DNA sequence: TGCAGTGCTAGTACGACCCGGGGCACTGAAGCTTTCTTT. This translates into CSASTTRGTEAFF.

V usage is TRBV3-1 (or the pseudogene TRBV3-2) and J usage is TRBJ2-1, with TRBD1 identical over 10 bases. Germline V gene data show CDR1 as LGHDT and CDR2 as YNNKEL (reference sequence). The CDR3 has 15 amino acids. After removal of 3 bases from V and 9 bases from J, the junction contained 8 bases not matched to a gene. CDR3 protein: CASSQSGQGRGEQFF. The DNA of the CDR3 is TGTGCCAGCAGCCAGTCGGGACAGGGGCGCGGTGAGCAGTTCTTC.

The rearrangement links TRBV7-8 to TRBJ1-2, with D perhaps TRBD1 (5 bases). The V gene's germline CDR1 is SGHVS and CDR2 FQNEAQ. This CDR3 region has 14 residues. Trimming shortened V by 2 bases and J by 5 bases, and 12 bases separated the two germline ends. CDR3 loop: CASSLRTGGYGYTF. For the CDR3, the DNA is TGTGCCAGCAGCTTACGCACGGGGGGGTATGGCTACACCTTC.

The chain couples TRBV19 to TRBJ1-2; D might be TRBD1 (5 bases). The V end was cut by 7 bases, the J end by 5 bases, with 17 bases between. Germline CDR1 and CDR2: LNHDA and SQIVND (reference sequence). This CDR3 comprises 14 residues. Here the CDR3 reads CASTGQGPSYGYTF. The DNA of the CDR3 is TGTGCCAGTACGGGCCAGGGCCCGTCTTATGGCTACACCTTC.

The V gene is TRBV5-1, the J gene TRBJ1-2, with D hard to call. CDR3 length: 14 residues. CDR1 and CDR2 from the germline V gene are SGHRS and YFSETQ. The V and J ends lost 4 bases and 4 bases respectively, with 14 bases between them. The CDR3 here is CASSSSWPSYGYTF. CDR3 DNA sequence: TGCGCCAGCAGCAGTTCCTGGCCAAGCTATGGCTACACCTTC.

A remark on this clone: The sample contains more than one DNA sequence encoding this CDR3. This sequence joins TRBV5-1 and TRBJ1-1; perhaps TRBD1 as D (6 bases). The CDR3 contains 14 residues. Germline V gene lookup returns CDR1 SGHRS and CDR2 YFSETQ. Trimming cost V 3 bases and J 0 bases, with 9 bases left between them. The CDR3 nucleotides read TGCGCCAGCAGCTCACAGGGTATGAACACTGAAGCTTTCTTT. Translation: CASSSQGMNTEAFF.

The rearrangement uses TRBV4-2 and TRBJ1-6; a weak D match, TRBD1 (5 bases). Trimming pared 3 bases from V and 13 bases from J, leaving 13 bases between. The CDR3 length is 13 residues. Germline CDR1 LGHNA, CDR2 YNFKEQ. For the CDR3, the DNA is TGTGCCAGCAGCCAGGAGGCCCGGGGGCCCCTCCACTTT. The encoded protein is CASSQEARGPLHF.

The chain uses TRBV24-1 and TRBJ1-1; 8 bases match TRBD1. The CDR3 spans 13 residues. Germline loops: CDR1 KGHDR, CDR2 SFDVKD. V trimming: 8 bases; J trimming: 3 bases; junction bases outside the gene matches: 4. The CDR3 DNA reads as TGTGCCACCAAGGACAGGGAAGACACTGAAGCTTTCTTT. Residues: CATKDREDTEAFF.

The CDR3: CATSTRTGPVQPQHF. CDR3 in DNA: TGTGCCACCAGCACCCGGACAGGGCCGGTTCAGCCCCAGCATTTT. This chain uses TRBV15 with TRBJ1-5, with 8 bases fitting TRBD1. CDR1 and CDR2 from the germline V gene are LNHNV and YYDKDF (reference sequence). The CDR3 length is 15 residues. V shed 4 bases and J 6 bases; nucleotides not matched to a gene: 8.

The chain has TRBV9 and TRBJ1-6; TRBD1 matches at 7 bases. The CDR3 has 14 residues. The junction had 8 bases not matched to a gene; V was cut back by 4 bases and J by 10 bases. From germline, CDR1 is SGDLS and CDR2 YYNGEE. The CDR3 nucleotides read TGTGCCAGCAGCCCCTTGAGACAGGGATCACCCCTCCACTTT. It codes for CASSPLRQGSPLHF.